The 4 T cell receptor beta chains below come from one sample, sequenced in a study of cytomegalovirus exposure and HLA in healthy donors. The PCR employed 60 Vbeta primers together with 13 Jbeta primers. TCRdb keeps only in-frame clones here, not all; method: immunoSEQ multiplex PCR. The sample has around 150,000 clones; about four fifths are singletons. Input material: PBMCs. Every receptor here comes from a girl aged 10-17 years in good health and CMV-seropositive.

The chain is built from TRBV29-1 and TRBJ2-4; TRBD2 agrees at 7 bases. This CDR3 spans 17 amino acids. Per the germline V gene, CDR1 is SQVTM and CDR2 is ANQGSEA. The J segment lost 1 base and the V segment lost 4 bases, leaving 13 bases of the junction unmatched. The CDR3 here is CSVARLRVGGAKNIQYF. The DNA for the CDR3 is TGCAGCGTTGCGCGGCTTCGGGTCGGGGGGGCCAAAAACATTCAGTACTTC. Together with reference TRBV29-1 and TRBJ2-4, the CDR3 gives the full variable domain: SAVISQKPSRDICQRGTSLTIQCQVDSQVTMMFWYRQQPGQSLTLIATANQGSEATYESGFVIDKFPISRPNLTFSTLTVSNMSPEDSSIYLCSVARLRVGGAKNIQYFGAGTRLSVL.

This clone was seen just once. V is TRBV7-8 and J is TRBJ1-5; D call uncertain. The germline CDR1 and CDR2 sequences are SGHVS and FQNEAQ. Trimming took 4 bases from V and 7 from J, leaving 14 bases between them. The CDR3 has 14 amino acids. The CDR3 sequence is CASSSEVLGQPQHF. In DNA form, the CDR3 reads TGTGCCAGCAGCTCCGAGGTCCTCGGCCAGCCCCAGCATTTT.

The J gene is TRBJ2-5, the V gene TRBV28, with D tentatively TRBD1 (5 bases). Per germline, CDR1 MDHEN and CDR2 SYDVKM. The CDR3 is made up of 13 amino acids. Trimming stripped 5 bases from V and 1 base from J, with 8 bases between. The CDR3 DNA sequence: TGTGCCAGCAGTCAGGGTCCCCAAGAGACCCAGTACTTC. It encodes CASSQGPQETQYF.

The chain uses TRBV29-1 and TRBJ2-1; TRBD2 might be the D (6 bases). The CDR3 extends over 16 amino acids. The germline V gene encodes CDR1 SQVTM and CDR2 ANQGSEA. V shed 8 bases and J shed 5 bases, with 25 bases lying between them. CDR3 coding DNA: TGCAGCCGGTGGGACCAGGGTGGGGAGGAAAACAATGAGCAGTTCTTC. Translating gives CSRWDQGGEENNEQFF.